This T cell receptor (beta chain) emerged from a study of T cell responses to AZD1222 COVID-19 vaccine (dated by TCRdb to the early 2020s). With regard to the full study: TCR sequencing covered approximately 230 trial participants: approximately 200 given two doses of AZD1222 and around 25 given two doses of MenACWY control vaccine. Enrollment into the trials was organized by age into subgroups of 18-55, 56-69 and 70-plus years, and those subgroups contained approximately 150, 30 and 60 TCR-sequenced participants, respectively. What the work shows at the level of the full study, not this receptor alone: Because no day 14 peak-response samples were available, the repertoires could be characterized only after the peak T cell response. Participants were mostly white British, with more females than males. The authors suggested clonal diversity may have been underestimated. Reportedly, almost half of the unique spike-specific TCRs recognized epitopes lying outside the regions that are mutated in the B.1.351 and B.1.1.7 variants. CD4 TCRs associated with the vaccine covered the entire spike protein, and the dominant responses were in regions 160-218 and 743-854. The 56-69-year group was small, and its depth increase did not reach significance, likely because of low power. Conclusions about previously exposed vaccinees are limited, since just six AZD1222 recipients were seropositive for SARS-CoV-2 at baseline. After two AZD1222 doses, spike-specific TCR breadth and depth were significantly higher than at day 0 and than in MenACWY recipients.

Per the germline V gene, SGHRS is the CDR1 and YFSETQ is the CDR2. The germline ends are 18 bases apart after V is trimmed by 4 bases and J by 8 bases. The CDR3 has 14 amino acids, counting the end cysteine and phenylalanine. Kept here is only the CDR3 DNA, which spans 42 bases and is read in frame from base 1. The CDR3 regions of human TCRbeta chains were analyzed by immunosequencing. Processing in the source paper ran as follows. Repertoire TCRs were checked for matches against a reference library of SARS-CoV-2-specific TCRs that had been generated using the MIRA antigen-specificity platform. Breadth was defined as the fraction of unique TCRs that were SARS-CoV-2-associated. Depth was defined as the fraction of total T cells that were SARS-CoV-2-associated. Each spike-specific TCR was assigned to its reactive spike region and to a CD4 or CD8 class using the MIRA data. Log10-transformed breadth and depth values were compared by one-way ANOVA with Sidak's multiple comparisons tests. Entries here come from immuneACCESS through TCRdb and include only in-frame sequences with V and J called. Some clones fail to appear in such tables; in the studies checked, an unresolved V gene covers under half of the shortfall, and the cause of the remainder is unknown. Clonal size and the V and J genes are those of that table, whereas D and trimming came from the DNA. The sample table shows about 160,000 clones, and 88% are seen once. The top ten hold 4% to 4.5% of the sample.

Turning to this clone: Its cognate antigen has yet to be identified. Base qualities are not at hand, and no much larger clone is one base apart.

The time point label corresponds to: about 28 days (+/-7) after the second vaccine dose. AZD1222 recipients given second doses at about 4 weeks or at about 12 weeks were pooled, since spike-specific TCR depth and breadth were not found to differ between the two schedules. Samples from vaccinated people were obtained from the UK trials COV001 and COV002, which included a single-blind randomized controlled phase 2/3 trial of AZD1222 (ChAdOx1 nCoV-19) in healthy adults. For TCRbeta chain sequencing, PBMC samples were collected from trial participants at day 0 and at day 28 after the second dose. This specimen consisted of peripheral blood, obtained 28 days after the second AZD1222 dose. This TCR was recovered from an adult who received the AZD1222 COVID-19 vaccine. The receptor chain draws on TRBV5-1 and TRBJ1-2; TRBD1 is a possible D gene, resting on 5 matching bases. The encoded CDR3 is CASSPETAMSGYTF. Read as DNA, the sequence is TGCGCCAGCAGCCCGGAGACAGCTATGTCGGGCTACACCTTC.